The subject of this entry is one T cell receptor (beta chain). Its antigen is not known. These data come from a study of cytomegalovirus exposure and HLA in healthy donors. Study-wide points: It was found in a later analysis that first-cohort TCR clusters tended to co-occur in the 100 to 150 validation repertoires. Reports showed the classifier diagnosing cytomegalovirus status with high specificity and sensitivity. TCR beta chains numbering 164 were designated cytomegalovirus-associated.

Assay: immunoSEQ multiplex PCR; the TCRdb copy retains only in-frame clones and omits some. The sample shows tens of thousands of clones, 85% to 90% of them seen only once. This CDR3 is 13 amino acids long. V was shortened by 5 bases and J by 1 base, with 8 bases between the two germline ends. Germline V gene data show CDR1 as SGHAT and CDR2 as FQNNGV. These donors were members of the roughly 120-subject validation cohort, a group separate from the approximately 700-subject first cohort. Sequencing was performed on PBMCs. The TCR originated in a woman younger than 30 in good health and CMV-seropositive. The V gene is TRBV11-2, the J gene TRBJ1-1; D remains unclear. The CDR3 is CASSLSRNTEAFF. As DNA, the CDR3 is TGTGCCAGCAGCCTAAGCCGGAACACTGAAGCTTTCTTT.